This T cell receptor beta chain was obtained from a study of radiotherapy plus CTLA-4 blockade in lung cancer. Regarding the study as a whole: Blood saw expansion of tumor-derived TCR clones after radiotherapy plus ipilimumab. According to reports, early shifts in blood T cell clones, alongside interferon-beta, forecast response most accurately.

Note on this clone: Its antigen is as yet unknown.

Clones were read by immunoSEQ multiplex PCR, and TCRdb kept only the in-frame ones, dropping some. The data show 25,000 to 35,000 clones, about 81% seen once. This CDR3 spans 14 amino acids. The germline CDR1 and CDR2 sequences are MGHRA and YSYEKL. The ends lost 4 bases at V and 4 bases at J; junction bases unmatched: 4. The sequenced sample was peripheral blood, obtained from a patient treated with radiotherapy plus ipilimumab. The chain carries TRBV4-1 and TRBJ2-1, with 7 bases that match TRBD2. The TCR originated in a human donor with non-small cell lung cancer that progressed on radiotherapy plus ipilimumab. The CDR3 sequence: CASSPAGLYNEQFF. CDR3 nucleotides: TGCGCCAGCAGCCCAGCGGGGCTTTACAATGAGCAGTTCTTC.